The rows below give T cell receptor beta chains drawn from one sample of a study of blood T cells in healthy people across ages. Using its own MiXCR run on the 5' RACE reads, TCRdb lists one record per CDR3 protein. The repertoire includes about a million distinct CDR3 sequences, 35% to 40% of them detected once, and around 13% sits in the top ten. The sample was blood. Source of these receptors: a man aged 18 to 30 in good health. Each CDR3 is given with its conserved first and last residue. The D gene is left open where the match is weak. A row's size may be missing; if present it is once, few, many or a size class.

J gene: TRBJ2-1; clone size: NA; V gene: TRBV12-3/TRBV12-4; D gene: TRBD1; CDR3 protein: CASSLTGTGGYNEQFF; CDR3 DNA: TGTGCCAGCAGTTTAACCGGGACAGGGGGATACAATGAGCAGTTCTTC
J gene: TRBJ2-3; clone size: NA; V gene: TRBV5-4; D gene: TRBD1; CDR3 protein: CASTTGTGTDTRYF; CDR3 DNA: TGTGCCAGCACCACCGGGACAGGCACAGATACGCGGTATTTT
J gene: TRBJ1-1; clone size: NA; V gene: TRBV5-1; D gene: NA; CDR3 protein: CASSLGGGLTYDTEAFF; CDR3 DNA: TGCGCCAGCAGCTTGGGAGGTGGATTAACGTATGACACTGAAGCTTTCTTT
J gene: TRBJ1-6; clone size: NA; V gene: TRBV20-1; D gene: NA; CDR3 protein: CSARTDYNSPLHF; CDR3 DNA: TGCAGTGCTAGGACGGATTATAATTCACCCCTCCACTTT
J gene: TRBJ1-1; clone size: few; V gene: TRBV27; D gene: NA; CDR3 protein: CASRSANTEAFF; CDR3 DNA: TGTGCCAGCCGGAGTGCGAACACTGAAGCTTTCTTT
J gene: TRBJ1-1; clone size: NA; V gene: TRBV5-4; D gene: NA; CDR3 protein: CASSLYEGLNTEAFF; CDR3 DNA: TGTGCCAGCAGCTTGTACGAGGGATTGAACACTGAAGCTTTCTTT
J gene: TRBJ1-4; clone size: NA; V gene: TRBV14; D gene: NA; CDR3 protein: CASSQEVEKLFF; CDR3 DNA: TGTGCCAGCAGCCAAGAGGTCGAAAAACTGTTTTTT
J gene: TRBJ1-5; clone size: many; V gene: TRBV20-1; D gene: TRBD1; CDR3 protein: CSARVPGTDNQPQHF; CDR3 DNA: TGCAGTGCTAGAGTTCCCGGGACAGATAATCAGCCCCAGCATTTT
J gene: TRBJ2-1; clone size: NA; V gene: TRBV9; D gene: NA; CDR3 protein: CASSVVPQQGYEQFF; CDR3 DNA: TGTGCCAGCAGCGTAGTACCCCAACAGGGATATGAGCAGTTCTTC
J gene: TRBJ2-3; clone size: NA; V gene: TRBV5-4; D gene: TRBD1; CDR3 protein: CASSFDPDRLLTQYF; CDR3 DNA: TGTGCCAGCAGCTTCGACCCGGACAGGCTGTTGACGCAGTATTTT
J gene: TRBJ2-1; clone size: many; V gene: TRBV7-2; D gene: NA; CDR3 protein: CASSLGRHNEQFF; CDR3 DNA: TGTGCCAGCAGCTTGGGTCGACACAATGAGCAGTTCTTC
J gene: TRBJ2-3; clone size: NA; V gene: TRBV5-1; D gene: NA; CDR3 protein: CASYIGQTSTDTQYF; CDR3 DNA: TGCGCCAGCTACATCGGACAGACTAGCACAGATACGCAGTATTTT
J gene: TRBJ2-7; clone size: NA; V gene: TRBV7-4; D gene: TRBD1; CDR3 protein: CASRPTGGASYEQYF; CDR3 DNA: TGTGCCAGCAGGCCGACAGGGGGCGCATCCTACGAGCAGTACTTC
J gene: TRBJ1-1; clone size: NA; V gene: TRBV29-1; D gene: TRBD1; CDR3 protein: CSGHRGRTEAFF; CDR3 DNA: TGCAGCGGACACAGGGGAAGGACTGAAGCTTTCTTT
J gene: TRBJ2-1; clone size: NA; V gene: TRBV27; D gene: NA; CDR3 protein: CASSWGGNEQFF; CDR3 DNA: TGTGCCAGCAGTTGGGGAGGCAATGAGCAGTTCTTC
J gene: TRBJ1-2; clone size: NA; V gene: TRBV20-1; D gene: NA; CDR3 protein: CSAMTGGRDYGYTF; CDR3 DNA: TGCAGTGCTATGACGGGAGGCAGGGACTATGGCTACACCTTC
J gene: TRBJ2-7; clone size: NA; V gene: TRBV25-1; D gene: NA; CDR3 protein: CASGAISYEQYF; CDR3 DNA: TGTGCCAGCGGGGCTATCTCCTACGAGCAGTACTTC
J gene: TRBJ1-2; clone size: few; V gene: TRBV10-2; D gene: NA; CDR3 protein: CASSESAASPYGYTF; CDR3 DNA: TGCGCCAGCAGTGAGTCGGCGGCCTCTCCCTATGGCTACACCTTC
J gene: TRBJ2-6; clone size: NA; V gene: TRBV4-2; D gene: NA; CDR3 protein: CASSQVPRTGANVLTF; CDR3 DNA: TGTGCCAGCAGCCAAGTCCCCAGAACTGGGGCCAACGTCCTGACTTTC
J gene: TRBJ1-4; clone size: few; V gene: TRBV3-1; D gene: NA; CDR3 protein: CASSQGRRGVVEKLFF; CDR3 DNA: TGTGCCAGCAGCCAAGGGAGGAGGGGCGTTGTTGAAAAACTGTTTTTT
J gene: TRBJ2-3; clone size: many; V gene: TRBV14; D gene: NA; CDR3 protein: CASSQWAGTYTDTQYF; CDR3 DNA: TGTGCCAGCAGCCAATGGGCGGGGACGTACACAGATACGCAGTATTTT
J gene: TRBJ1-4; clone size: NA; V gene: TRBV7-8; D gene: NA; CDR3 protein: CASLQGNEKLFF; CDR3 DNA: TGTGCCAGCCTTCAGGGGAATGAAAAACTGTTTTTT
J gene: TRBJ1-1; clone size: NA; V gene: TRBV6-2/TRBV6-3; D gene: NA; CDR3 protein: CASSYEAGRDEAFF; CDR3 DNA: TGTGCCAGCAGTTACGAGGCTGGGCGGGACGAAGCTTTCTTT
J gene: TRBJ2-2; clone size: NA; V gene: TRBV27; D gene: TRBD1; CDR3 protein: CASAYILRGRTGELFF; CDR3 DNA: TGTGCCAGCGCTTATATTCTCAGGGGGCGTACCGGGGAGCTGTTTTTT
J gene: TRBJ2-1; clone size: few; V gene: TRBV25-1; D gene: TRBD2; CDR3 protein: CATGIAGGLNEQFF; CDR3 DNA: TGTGCCACCGGGATAGCGGGGGGGCTGAATGAGCAGTTCTTC
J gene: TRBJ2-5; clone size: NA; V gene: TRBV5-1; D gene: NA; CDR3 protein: CASSLVGRAYNEQYF; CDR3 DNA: TGCGCCAGCAGCTTGGTGGGCAGGGCCTACAATGAGCAGTACTTC
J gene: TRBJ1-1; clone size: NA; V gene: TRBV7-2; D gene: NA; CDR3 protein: CASSNRGPREAFF; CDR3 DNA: TGTGCCAGCAGCAACCGGGGGCCAAGAGAAGCTTTCTTT